This T cell receptor beta chain was profiled in a study of T cells after yellow fever vaccination (dated by TCRdb to between 2019 and 2020). As for the study more broadly: The SMART-Seq v4 Ultra Low Input RNA kit was used to prepare libraries from fractions with low cell numbers. To follow T-cell clones before and after primary and booster YFV17D yellow fever vaccination, bulk TCR alpha and beta repertoires were sequenced over time. The cohort comprised two healthy male donors, one aged 18 to 30 and one aged 30 to 40 years. Blood was drawn at multiple timepoints before and after primary and secondary immunization, with bulk PBMC replicates and cell subsets isolated. What the authors observed across the whole study: Because only two donors were included in the study, the extent to which the findings can be generalized is limited. A small fraction of clonotypes showed up in both the CD4 and CD8 compartments, probably as a result of convergent recombination. Because abundant contaminating clonotypes from the bulk population could be contained in FACS-sorted repertoires, computational filtering was required. Most clones expanded after primary vaccination (around 96% of CD4 and around 88% of CD8) were re-detected after the booster, suggesting that broad memory maintenance occurred. The secondary T-cell response was weaker than the primary response but faster, peaking on day 5 instead of day 15.

In regard to this clonotype: Its antigen is not yet known. No base-level quality is on record; no much larger clone is a single base apart.

TCR cDNA was synthesized by 5'RACE template switching, which introduced a universal primer site and unique molecular identifiers. Priming of cDNA synthesis was performed from both the TCR alpha and TCR beta constant segments. Libraries were amplified in two PCR steps, with sample barcodes and sequencing adapters added in the second step. Sequencing of libraries was performed on Illumina HiSeq 2500 (2x100 bp) or NovaSeq (2x150 bp). The study's own analysis went as follows. MIGEC handled demultiplexing of reads and collapsing into UMI consensus sequences, while MiXCR performed V(D)J alignment. Vaccine-responding clonotypes were identified with edgeR using replicate PBMC samples, with FDR below 0.01 and a log2 fold change above 5 up to day 15 being required. Each bulk clonotype was labeled CD4 or CD8 based on which sequenced repertoire, CD4 or CD8, contained the clonotype at higher abundance. The raw public data were reprocessed by TCRdb itself: fastp quality trimming at Q25, MiXCR clonotype calling, in-frame beta chains only. A single entry per CDR3 protein holds the most common genes and DNA from its merged rows. What appears here as the V and J calls and clone size reflects TCRdb's work, not the paper's. The sample yields roughly 500,000 distinct CDR3 sequences; about a fifth were counted once. About 13% of the sample lies in the top ten.

Sample treatment or condition, as interpreted from the label and publication: live attenuated yellow fever vaccine strain. Two biological replicates of bulk PBMCs were collected at each blood-draw timepoint. A standard Ficoll-Paque protocol was used to isolate PBMCs from peripheral blood. RNA was extracted with TriZol from bulk PBMCs, CD4 and CD8 fractions, and dextramer-positive and dextramer-negative fractions. The source is a young man who received the YFV17D yellow fever vaccine. The specimen comprised PBMCs, sampled 15 days after the yellow fever booster vaccination.

The CDR3 protein: CASSLAGGFGEQYF. The bases are TGTGCCAGTTCTTTAGCGGGAGGATTTGGCGAGCAGTACTTC. The chain was built from TRBV7-2 and TRBJ2-7, with TRBD2 identical over 10 junction bases. V lost 9 bases and J lost 6 bases, and the count of bases not matched to a germline gene is 11. CDR1 and CDR2, looked up from the germline V gene, are SGHTA and FQGNSA. From the cysteine through the phenylalanine, the CDR3 covers 14 amino acids. Only the CDR3 part of the read is kept: 42 bases, read in frame from the first base. Where the CDR3 stops, the reference TRBV7-2 and TRBJ2-7 genes take over; the full variable domain is GAGVSQSPSNKVTEKGKDVELRCDPISGHTALYWYRQSLGQGLEFLIYFQGNSAPDKSGLPSDRFSAERTGGSVSTLTIQRTQQEDSAVYLCASSLAGGFGEQYFGPGTRLTVT.